This TCR beta chain is drawn from a study of beta chain features in type 1 diabetes. In the study overall: What patients shared with healthy donors was a similar profile of age, gender and cell yields.

Study-wide results and limits: A moderate, significant TCRB CDR3 shortening appeared in type 1 diabetes across four CD4+ subsets.

As every portion of the isolated RNA was reverse transcribed, the sequencing read expressed TCRB transcripts. TCRdb keeps only in-frame clones here, not all; method: immunoSEQ multiplex PCR. The sample has roughly 150,000 clones, approximately 8.1% seen once. The V gene's germline CDR1 is SGHTA and CDR2 FQGNSA. CDR3 length: 14 residues. Trimming shortened V by 4 bases and J by 7 bases, and 13 bases separated the two germline ends. This clone came up a few times. The target antigen is unknown. Sorted populations all had greater than 98% purity. The sample comprised central memory CD4+ T cells from blood. The receptor was isolated from a man aged 18 to 30 with type 1 diabetes. The chain has TRBV7-2 and TRBJ1-4, with D possibly being TRBD1 (5 bases). The CDR3 region is CASSSPSGGEKLFF. The CDR3 region has the DNA TGTGCCAGCAGCTCCCCCTCGGGGGGTGAAAAACTGTTTTTT.